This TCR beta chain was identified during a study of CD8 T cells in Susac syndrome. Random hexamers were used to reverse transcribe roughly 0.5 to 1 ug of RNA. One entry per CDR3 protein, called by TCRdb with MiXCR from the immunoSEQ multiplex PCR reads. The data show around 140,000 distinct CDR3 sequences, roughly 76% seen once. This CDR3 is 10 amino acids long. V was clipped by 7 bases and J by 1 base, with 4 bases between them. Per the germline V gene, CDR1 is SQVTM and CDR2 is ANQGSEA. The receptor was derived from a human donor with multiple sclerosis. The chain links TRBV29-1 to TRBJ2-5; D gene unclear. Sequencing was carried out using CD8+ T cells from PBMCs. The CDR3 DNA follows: TGCAGCGCTATCCAAGAGACCCAGTACTTC. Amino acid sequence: CSAIQETQYF.